The clone carrying this T cell receptor beta chain was seen at least ten times. In building TCR beta libraries, iRepertoire HTBI primers were used together with Arm-PCR of CDR3 regions. TCRdb ran MiXCR on the multiplex PCR reads and lists one entry per CDR3 protein. The sample holds more than 350,000 distinct CDR3 sequences, about 15% seen once. The sample comes from a study of regulatory T cells in long-lasting Graves disease. The sample's time point: newly diagnosed GD, antithyroid drugs for less than 3 months. PBMC-derived RNA was used for the TCR library. The CDR3 contains 14 residues. Germline loops: CDR1 SGHRS, CDR2 YFSETQ. V was cut by 4 bases and J by 5 bases, with 15 bases left in between. These data were also reused for a study on T cells in Graves' hyperthyroidism and ophthalmopathy. Per that paper: Exclusion followed for patients with uncontrolled infection, other autoimmune disease, pregnancy or lactation. Diagnoses were established using clinical symptoms, serum thyroxine and TRAb, thyroid ultrasound and orbital computed tomography. Onset of ophthalmopathy came a median approximately 6.8 months after the model predicted it.

The chain has TRBV5-1 and TRBJ2-5; maybe TRBD2 (6 bases). The sequence was collected from a young woman with Graves disease. Sequences were derived from peripheral blood mononuclear cells (PBMCs), sampled at new diagnosis, from a patient treated with antithyroid drugs. This CDR3 reads CASSTGTARETQYF. Written as DNA, the CDR3 is TGCGCCAGCAGCACTGGGACTGCTCGTGAGACCCAGTACTTC.